Reported below is one T cell receptor beta chain. This entry comes from a study of blood T cell repertoires in COVID-19. About the research overall: Acute and convalescent COVID-19 samples came from the United States, Italy and Spain.

CDR1 and CDR2 (germline): SGHRS, YFSETQ. V lost 0 bases and J lost 5; bases outside the gene matches: 3. The CDR3 is 15 amino acids. As processed by the authors: Reference gene primer amplification gave nucleated cell count estimates. Generated by immunoSEQ multiplex PCR, the TCRdb table keeps only in-frame clones and is missing some. That table is the source of V, J and clone size, and D and trimming were worked out from the DNA. The data show hundreds of thousands of clones, approximately 86% seen once. Sequences were obtained from peripheral blood. The V gene is TRBV5-1, the J gene TRBJ1-5; 9 bases fit TRBD1. The TCR sequence derives from a human donor in a cohort sampled during active COVID-19. The CDR3 region is CASSLEGTGHQPQHF. The CDR3 DNA follows: TGCGCCAGCAGCTTGGAAGGGACAGGGCATCAGCCCCAGCATTTT.